These T cell receptor beta chains were read from a single sample in a study of T cells in Graves' hyperthyroidism and ophthalmopathy. MiXCR, run by TCRdb on the multiplex PCR reads, gives a single entry per CDR3 protein. The sample has hundreds of thousands of distinct CDR3 sequences, about 16% seen once. The sequenced material came from blood. These receptors were collected from a woman aged 25 to 45 with Graves' hyperthyroidism. Each CDR3 is given without its conserved first and last residue. A D gene is named only where the DNA matches it firmly. Some rows mark clone size as missing; the rest say once, few, many or name a class of expanded clone.

clone_size v_call d_call cdr3_aa
many TRBV28 TRBD1 ASSLFGGQAEDEQY
many TRBV20-1 . SARGLALNNEQF
. TRBV20-1 . SARGGSGYEQY
. TRBV6-2/TRBV6-3 TRBD2 ASSSPASGRINEQF
few TRBV4-2 . ASSQPVRGYEQY
many TRBV11-2 TRBD1 ASSLTPGQGYEKLF
few TRBV14 . ASSQYTDWGYT
many TRBV2 . ASSEEEGLGANVLT
many TRBV19 . ASSFRLVSDQF
many TRBV7-9 . ASQGSLNTGELF
many TRBV6-4 TRBD2 ASSDRRTSGRLTWRETQY
few TRBV4-1 TRBD2 ASSLLAGVGDTQY
few TRBV28 TRBD1 ASSTIEAGGFTGANVLT
few TRBV6-2/TRBV6-3 . ASNGVSYEQY
many TRBV28 TRBD2 ASSSPGLARYTGELF
. TRBV2 TRBD1 ASRTGTGISPLH
. TRBV10-3 TRBD1 AISEVPGGRQF
few TRBV29-1 TRBD1 SVVNPGQGNYEQY
many TRBV27 TRBD1 ASSLTGGNEQF
many TRBV20-1 TRBD1 SASTGQGVYEQY
. TRBV10-3 TRBD1 ANSQGGTGDYEQY
. TRBV24-1 . ATRLGAGYNEQF
many TRBV30 . AWSVLRLVNTEAF
many TRBV12-3/TRBV12-4 . ASSFRRGAGPEAF
many TRBV9 . ASSVEAGGYT
many TRBV20-1 . SARRGYNSPLH
. TRBV9 TRBD2 ASSGGLAGSGSPYNEQF
. TRBV4-1 . ASSQDGGAYEQY
few TRBV6-1 . ASSPPYSNQPQH
many TRBV5-1 TRBD2 ASTFGGTTNEQF
many TRBV5-1 . ASSLAGAAEAF
. TRBV28 TRBD1 ASSPPGQFNNEQF
many TRBV11-2 TRBD1 ASSMNLGTGKETQY
many TRBV7-2 . ASSLALRDTQY
. TRBV28 TRBD1 ASSFGTGLSQPQH
. TRBV28 . ASRGDNEKLF
. TRBV6-7 TRBD1 ASSYFGDRGSYEQY
. TRBV6-1 . ASSESQVSTDTQY
many TRBV7-9 TRBD1 ASSLAGQGRNEQF
many TRBV6-1 . ASSEDYEQY
few TRBV27 . ASSFSQDNEQF
. TRBV15 TRBD2 ATSRSREASYEQY
many TRBV27 . ASSAGLRAF
many TRBV20-1 . SARGPVNEQF
. TRBV7-9 TRBD1 ASSFWDRIHGYT
. TRBV7-6 TRBD2 ASSAQLAGVIYEQY
many TRBV29-1 . SVLTGDSYEQY
few TRBV6-2/TRBV6-3 . ASSYSRIGVSLAKNIQY
many TRBV28 TRBD2 ASSFRAGGGNEQF